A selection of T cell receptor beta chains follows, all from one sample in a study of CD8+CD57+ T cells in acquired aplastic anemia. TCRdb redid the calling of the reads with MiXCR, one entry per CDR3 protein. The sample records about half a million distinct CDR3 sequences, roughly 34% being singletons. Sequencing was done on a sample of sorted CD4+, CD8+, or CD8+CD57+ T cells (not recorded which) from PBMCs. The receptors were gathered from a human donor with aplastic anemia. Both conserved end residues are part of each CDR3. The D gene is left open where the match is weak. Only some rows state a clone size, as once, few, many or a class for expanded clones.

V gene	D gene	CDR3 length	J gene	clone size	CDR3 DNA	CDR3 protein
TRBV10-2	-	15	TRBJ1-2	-	TGTGCCAGCAGTTCTATCCTATCACGGACGTGGGGCTACACCTTC	CASSSILSRTWGYTF
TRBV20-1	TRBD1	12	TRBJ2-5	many	TGCAGTGCTGGACAGGACGGGGAGACCCAGTACTTC	CSAGQDGETQYF
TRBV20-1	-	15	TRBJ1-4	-	TGCAGTGCTAGAGAGGGGGGGCTAAGGGATGAAAAACTGTTTTTT	CSAREGGLRDEKLFF
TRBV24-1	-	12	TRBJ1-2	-	TGTGCCACAGGGTTGAGGGCTTGGGGCTACACCTTC	CATGLRAWGYTF
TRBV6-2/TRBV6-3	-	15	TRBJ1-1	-	TGTGCCAGCAGTCCCCTCGTGGGAATGAACACTGAAGCTTTCTTT	CASSPLVGMNTEAFF
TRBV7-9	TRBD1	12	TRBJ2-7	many	TGTGCCAGCAGTCTCGGACAGGGCGCGCAGTACTTC	CASSLGQGAQYF
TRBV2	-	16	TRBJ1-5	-	TGTGCCAGCCGCTTGCAGACAGTTCTTAGCAATCAGCCCCAGCATTTT	CASRLQTVLSNQPQHF
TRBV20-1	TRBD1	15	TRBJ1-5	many	TGCAGTGCTAGCCTAGGGACAGATAGCAATCAGCCCCAGCATTTT	CSASLGTDSNQPQHF
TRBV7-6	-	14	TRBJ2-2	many	TGTGCCAGCAGCTTAGCGCTCCTCTACGGGGAGCTGTTTTTT	CASSLALLYGELFF
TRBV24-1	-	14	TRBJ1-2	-	TGTGCCACCAGTGAAGCGGGGGTTCCCTATGGCTACACCTTC	CATSEAGVPYGYTF
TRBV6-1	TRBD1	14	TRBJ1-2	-	TGTGCCAGCAGCTTTTCCGGGACAGGGAGCGGCTACACCTTC	CASSFSGTGSGYTF
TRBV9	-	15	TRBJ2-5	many	TGTGCCAGCAGCGTAGAGGCTAGCGTTTGGGAGACCCAGTACTTC	CASSVEASVWETQYF
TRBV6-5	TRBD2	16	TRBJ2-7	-	TGTGCCAGCAGTTACCCTTCGGGACTAGCGTCTAGCGAGCAGTACTTC	CASSYPSGLASSEQYF
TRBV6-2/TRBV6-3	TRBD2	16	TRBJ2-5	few	TGTGCCAGCAGCGGGACTAGCGGGGGGGCCTGGGAGACCCAGTACTTC	CASSGTSGGAWETQYF
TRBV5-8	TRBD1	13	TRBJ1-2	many	TGTGCCAGCAGCACAGACAGGGTAGGCGGCTACACCTTC	CASSTDRVGGYTF
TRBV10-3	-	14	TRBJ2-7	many	TGTGCCATCTCCGGGACGAAGCTCTCCTACGAGCAGTACTTC	CAISGTKLSYEQYF
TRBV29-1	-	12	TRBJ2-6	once	-	CSVGQGIYVLAF
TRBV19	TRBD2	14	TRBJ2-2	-	TGTGCCAGTAGTATTGGGGGAGGGACCGGGGAGCTGTTTTTT	CASSIGGGTGELFF
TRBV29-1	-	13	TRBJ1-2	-	TGCAGCGTTGGGGTAGGGCAGGGCTATGGCTACACCTTC	CSVGVGQGYGYTF
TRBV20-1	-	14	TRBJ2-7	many	TGCAGTGCTAGTCTGACCCAAGGAGACTACGAGCAGTACTTC	CSASLTQGDYEQYF